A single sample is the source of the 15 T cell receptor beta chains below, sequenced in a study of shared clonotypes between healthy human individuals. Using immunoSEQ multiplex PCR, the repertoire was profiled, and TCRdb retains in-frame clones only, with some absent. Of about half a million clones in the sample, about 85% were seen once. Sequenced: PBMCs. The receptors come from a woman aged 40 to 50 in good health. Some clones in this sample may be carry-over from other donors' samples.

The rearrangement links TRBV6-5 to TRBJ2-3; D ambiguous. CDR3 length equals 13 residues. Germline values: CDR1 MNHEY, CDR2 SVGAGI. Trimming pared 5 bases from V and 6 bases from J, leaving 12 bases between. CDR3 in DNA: TGTGCCAGCAGTCCGGCAGTCGTGGATACGCAGTATTTT. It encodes CASSPAVVDTQYF.

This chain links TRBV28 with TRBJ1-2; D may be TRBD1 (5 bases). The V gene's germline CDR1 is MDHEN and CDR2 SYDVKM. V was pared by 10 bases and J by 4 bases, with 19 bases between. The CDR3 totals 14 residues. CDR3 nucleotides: TGTGCCACAGAACAGGCAGAAAACCCCTATGGCTACACCTTC. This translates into CATEQAENPYGYTF.

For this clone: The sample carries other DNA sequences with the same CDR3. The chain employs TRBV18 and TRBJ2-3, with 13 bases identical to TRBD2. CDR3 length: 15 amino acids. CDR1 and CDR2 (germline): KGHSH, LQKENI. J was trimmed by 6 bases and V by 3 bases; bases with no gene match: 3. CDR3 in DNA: TGTGCCAGCTCACCTGGACTAGCGGGAGCCGATACGCAGTATTTT. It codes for CASSPGLAGADTQYF.

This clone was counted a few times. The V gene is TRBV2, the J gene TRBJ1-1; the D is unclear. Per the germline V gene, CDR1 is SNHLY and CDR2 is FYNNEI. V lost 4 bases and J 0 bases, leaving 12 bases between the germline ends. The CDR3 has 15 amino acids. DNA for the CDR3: TGTGCCAGCAGTGTGTTACACAACATGAACACTGAAGCTTTCTTT. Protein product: CASSVLHNMNTEAFF.

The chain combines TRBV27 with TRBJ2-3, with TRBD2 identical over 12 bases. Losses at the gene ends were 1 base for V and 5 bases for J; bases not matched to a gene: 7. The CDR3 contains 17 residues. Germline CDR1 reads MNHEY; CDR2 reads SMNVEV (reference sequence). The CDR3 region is CASSLYRTSGNLDTQYF. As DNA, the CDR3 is TGTGCCAGCAGTTTATATCGGACTAGCGGGAACCTAGATACGCAGTATTTT.

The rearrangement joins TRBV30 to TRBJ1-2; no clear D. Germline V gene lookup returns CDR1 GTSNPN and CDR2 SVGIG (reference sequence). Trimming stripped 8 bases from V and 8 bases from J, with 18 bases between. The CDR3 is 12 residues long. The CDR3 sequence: CARAALVGGYTF. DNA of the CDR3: TGTGCCCGGGCTGCCTTGGTGGGCGGCTACACCTTC.

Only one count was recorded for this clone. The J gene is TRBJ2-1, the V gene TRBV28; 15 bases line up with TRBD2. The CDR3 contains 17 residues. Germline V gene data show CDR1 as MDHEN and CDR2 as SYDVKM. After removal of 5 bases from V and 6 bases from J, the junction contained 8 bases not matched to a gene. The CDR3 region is CASSPGLAGGGLNEQFF. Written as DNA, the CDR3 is TGTGCCAGCAGTCCGGGACTAGCGGGAGGAGGACTCAATGAGCAGTTCTTC.

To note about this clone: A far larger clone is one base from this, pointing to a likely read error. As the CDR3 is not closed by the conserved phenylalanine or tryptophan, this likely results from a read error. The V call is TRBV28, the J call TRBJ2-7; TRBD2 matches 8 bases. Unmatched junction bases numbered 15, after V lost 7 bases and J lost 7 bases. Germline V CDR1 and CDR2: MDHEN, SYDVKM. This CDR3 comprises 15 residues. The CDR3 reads CASTGRASGLKEQYL. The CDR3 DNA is TGTGCCAGCACCGGTCGGGCTAGCGGGCTAAAAGAGCAGTACCTC.

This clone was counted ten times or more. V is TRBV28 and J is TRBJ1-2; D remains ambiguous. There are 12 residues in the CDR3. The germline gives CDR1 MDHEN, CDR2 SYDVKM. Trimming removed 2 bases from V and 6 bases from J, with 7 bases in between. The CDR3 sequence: CASSLVRDGYTF. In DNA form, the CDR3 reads TGTGCCAGCAGTTTAGTACGGGATGGCTACACCTTC.

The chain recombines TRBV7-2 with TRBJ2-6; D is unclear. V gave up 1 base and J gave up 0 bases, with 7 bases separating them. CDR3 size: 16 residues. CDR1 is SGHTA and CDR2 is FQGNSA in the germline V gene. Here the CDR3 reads CASSLEGSSGANVLTF. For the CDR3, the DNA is TGTGCCAGCAGCTTAGAAGGCAGCTCTGGGGCCAACGTCCTGACTTTC.

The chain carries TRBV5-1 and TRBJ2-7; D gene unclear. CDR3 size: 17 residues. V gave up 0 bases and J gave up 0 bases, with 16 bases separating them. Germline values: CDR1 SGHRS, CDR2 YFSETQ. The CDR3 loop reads CASSLDPSRLRSYEQYF. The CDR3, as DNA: TGCGCCAGCAGCTTGGACCCCTCCCGACTGCGCTCCTACGAGCAGTACTTC. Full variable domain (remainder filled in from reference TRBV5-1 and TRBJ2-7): KAGVTQTPRYLIKTRGQQVTLSCSPISGHRSVSWYQQTPGQGLQFLFEYFSETQRNKGNFPGRFSGRQFSNSRSEMNVSTLELGDSALYLCASSLDPSRLRSYEQYFGPGTRLTVT.

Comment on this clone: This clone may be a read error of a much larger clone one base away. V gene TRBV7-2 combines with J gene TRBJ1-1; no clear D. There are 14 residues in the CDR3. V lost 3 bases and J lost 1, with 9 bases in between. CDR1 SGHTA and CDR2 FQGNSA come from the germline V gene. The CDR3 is CASSLDGWNTEAFF. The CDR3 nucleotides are TGTGCCAGCAGCTTGGATGGTTGGAACACTGAAGCTTTCTTT. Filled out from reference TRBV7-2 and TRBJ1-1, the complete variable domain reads GAGVSQSPSNKVTEKGKDVELRCDPISGHTALYWYRQSLGQGLEFLIYFQGNSAPDKSGLPSDRFSAERTGGSVSTLTIQRTQQEDSAVYLCASSLDGWNTEAFFGQGTRLTVV.

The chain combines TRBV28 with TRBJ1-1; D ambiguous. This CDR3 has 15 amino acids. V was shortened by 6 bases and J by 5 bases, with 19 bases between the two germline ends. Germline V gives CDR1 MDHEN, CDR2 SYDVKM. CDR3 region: CASRSPVVLRTEAFF. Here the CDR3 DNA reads TGTGCCAGCAGGTCTCCGGTTGTGTTAAGGACTGAAGCTTTCTTT.

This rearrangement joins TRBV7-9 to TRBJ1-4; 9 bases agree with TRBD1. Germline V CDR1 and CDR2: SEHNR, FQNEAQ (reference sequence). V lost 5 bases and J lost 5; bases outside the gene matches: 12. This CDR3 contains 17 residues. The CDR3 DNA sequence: TGTGCCAGCAGCAATCCCCTGGGGACAGGGCAAAATGAAAAACTGTTTTTT. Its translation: CASSNPLGTGQNEKLFF. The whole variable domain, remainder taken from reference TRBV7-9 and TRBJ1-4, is DTGVSQNPRHKITKRGQNVTFRCDPISEHNRLYWYRQTLGQGPEFLTYFQNEAQLEKSRLLSDRFSAERPKGSFSTLEIQRTEQGDSAMYLCASSNPLGTGQNEKLFFGSGTQLSVL.

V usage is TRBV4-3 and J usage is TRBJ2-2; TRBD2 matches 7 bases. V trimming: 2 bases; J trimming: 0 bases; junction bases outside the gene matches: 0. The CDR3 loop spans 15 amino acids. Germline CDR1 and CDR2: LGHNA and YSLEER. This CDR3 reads CASSQLAANTGELFF. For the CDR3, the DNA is TGCGCCAGCAGCCAACTAGCGGCGAACACCGGGGAGCTGTTTTTT.